The clone carrying this T cell receptor beta chain was detected only once. RNA was isolated and reverse transcribed to cDNA, the sequencing template. The assay was immunoSEQ multiplex PCR, and TCRdb's table has in-frame clones only and misses some. The table includes over 95,000 clones, about 40% detected once. These data come from a study of CD8+ T cells in alopecia areata. Trimming left V 0 bases short and J 0 bases short, with 9 bases between. The V gene's germline CDR1 is LGHNA and CDR2 YNFKEQ. This CDR3 has 15 amino acids. The TCR sequence derives from a human donor with alopecia areata. The sequenced material came from CD4+ T cells sorted from blood. The chain recombines TRBV4-2 with TRBJ2-7; no definite D call. The CDR3 nucleotides read TGTGCCAGCAGCCAAGATGGCGCCGTCTCCTACGAGCAGTACTTC. Translation gives CASSQDGAVSYEQYF.